A single sample gave rise to the 3 T cell receptor beta chains below, sequenced in a study of CD8 T cells in Susac syndrome. Reverse transcription used roughly 0.5 to 1 ug RNA and random hexamers. TCRdb re-derived calls from the immunoSEQ multiplex PCR reads in MiXCR, one entry per CDR3 protein. This table holds around 130,000 distinct CDR3 sequences, around 95% found once. The sample taken for sequencing was CD4+ T cells from PBMCs. The origin of the receptors is a human donor in good health.

This rearrangement joins TRBV30 to TRBJ1-4; tentatively, D is TRBD1 (5 bases). The germline CDR1 and CDR2 sequences are GTSNPN and SVGIG (reference sequence). The V and J ends lost 4 bases and 3 bases respectively, with 9 bases between them. The CDR3 runs to 13 residues. The CDR3 here is CAWNGRANEKLFF. The CDR3 nucleotides read TGTGCCTGGAATGGCAGGGCTAATGAAAAACTGTTTTTT.

The chain combines TRBV6-4 with TRBJ2-6, with D tentatively TRBD1 or TRBD2 (5 bases each). CDR1 and CDR2 (germline): MRHNA, SNTAGT. The CDR3 sequence is 14 residues long. Trimming cost V 7 bases and J 2 bases, with 9 bases left between them. CDR3 amino acids: CASKGEPGANVLTF. The CDR3, as DNA: TGTGCCAGCAAAGGGGAGCCTGGGGCCAACGTCCTGACTTTC.

As DNA, the CDR3 is TGTGCCAGCAGAAGACTCAGACAGGGGGTCTATCAGCCCCAGCATTTT. Amino acids: CASRRLRQGVYQPQHF. The gene calls are TRBV27 and TRBJ1-5; 9 positions match TRBD1. CDR3 length: 16 residues. V lost 6 bases, J lost 5 bases, and 11 bases stayed unmatched. From germline, CDR1 is MNHEY and CDR2 SMNVEV (reference sequence).